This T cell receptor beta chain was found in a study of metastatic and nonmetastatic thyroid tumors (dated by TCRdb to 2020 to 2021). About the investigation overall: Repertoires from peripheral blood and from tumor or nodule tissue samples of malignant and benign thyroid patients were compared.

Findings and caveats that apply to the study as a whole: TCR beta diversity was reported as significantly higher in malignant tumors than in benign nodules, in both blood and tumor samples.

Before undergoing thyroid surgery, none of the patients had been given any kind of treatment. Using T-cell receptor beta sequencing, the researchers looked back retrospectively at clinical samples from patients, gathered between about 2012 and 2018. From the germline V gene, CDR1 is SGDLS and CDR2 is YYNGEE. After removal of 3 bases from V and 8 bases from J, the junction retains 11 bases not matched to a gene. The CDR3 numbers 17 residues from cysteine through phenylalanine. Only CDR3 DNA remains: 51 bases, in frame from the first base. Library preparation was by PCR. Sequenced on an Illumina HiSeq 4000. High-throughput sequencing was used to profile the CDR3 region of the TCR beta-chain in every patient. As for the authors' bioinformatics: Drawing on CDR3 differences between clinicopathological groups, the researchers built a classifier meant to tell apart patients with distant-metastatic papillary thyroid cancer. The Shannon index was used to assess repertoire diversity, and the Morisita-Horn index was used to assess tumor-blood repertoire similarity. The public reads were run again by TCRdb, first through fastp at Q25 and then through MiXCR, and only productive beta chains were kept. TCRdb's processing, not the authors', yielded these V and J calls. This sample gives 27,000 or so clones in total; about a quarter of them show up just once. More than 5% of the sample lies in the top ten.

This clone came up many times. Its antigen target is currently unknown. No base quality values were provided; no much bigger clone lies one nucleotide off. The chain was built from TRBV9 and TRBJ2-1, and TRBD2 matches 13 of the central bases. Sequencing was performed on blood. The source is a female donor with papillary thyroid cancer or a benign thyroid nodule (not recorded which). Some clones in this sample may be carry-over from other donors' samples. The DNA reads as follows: TGTGCCAGCAGCGATACCGGGACTAGCGGGATTTTCGATGAGCAGTTCTTC. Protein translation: CASSDTGTSGIFDEQFF.